Following are 21 T cell receptor beta chains from one sample sequenced in a study of spatial heterogeneity in lung cancer. The time point denotes: sample taken at primary tumor resection. Unsorted whole RNA samples from tumor, nontumor lung or frozen PBMC were sequenced. MiXCR was run by TCRdb on the 5' RACE reads, yielding one entry per CDR3 protein. The sample lists about 17,000 distinct CDR3 sequences, about a fifth seen once, with under 20% in the top ten. The input for sequencing was PBMCs, taken at surgery. All receptors derive from a female donor with early-stage non-small cell lung cancer.

The CDR3 nucleotides read TGTGCCACCCGTTGGACTAGCGGGAGCTCCTACGAGCAGTACTTC. It encodes CATRWTSGSSYEQYF. The chain links TRBV28 to TRBJ2-7; 13 bases are shared with TRBD2. The germline gives CDR1 MDHEN, CDR2 SYDVKM. Trimming cost V 10 bases and J 0 bases; bases outside gene matches: 6. This CDR3 is built from 15 residues.

There are many counts of this clonotype. This chain links TRBV7-9 with TRBJ1-1; perhaps TRBD1 as D (5 bases). V shed 2 bases and J shed 3 bases, with 10 bases lying between them. CDR3 length: 14 residues. Germline CDR1 is SEHNR and CDR2 is FQNEAQ (reference sequence). As DNA, the CDR3 is TGTGCCAGCAGCTTAAGTGGAGGGGACACTGAAGCTTTCTTT. Residues: CASSLSGGDTEAFF.

This clonotype appeared many times. The genes are TRBV19 and TRBJ2-6, with D unresolved. Germline V lookup: CDR1 LNHDA, CDR2 SQIVND (reference sequence). With 5 bases removed from V and 0 bases from J, the gap between germline ends came to 11 bases. The CDR3 extends over 16 amino acids. The CDR3 bases are TGTGCCAGTAGTCCCTGGCCCCGCTCTGGGGCCAACGTCCTGACTTTC. Amino acids: CASSPWPRSGANVLTF.

This clonotype was found many times. The V and J genes are TRBV7-2 and TRBJ2-4, with TRBD2 identical over 12 bases. The ends lost 6 bases at V and 7 bases at J; junction bases unmatched: 13. The CDR3 consists of 17 residues. Germline V gene lookup returns CDR1 SGHTA and CDR2 FQGNSA. This CDR3 reads CASRDMTSGSLWNIQYF. The CDR3 region has the DNA TGTGCCAGCAGGGATATGACTAGCGGGAGTTTGTGGAACATTCAGTACTTC. Combining the CDR3 with reference TRBV7-2 and TRBJ2-4 gives the whole variable domain GAGVSQSPSNKVTEKGKDVELRCDPISGHTALYWYRQSLGQGLEFLIYFQGNSAPDKSGLPSDRFSAERTGGSVSTLTIQRTQQEDSAVYLCASRDMTSGSLWNIQYFGAGTRLSVL.

By sample share, this clonotype is medium-sized. The chain is built from TRBV27 and TRBJ2-3; TRBD2 aligns across 7 bases. The CDR3 is 17 amino acids. Germline values: CDR1 MNHEY, CDR2 SMNVEV (reference sequence). V lost 6 bases to trimming and J lost 2 bases; unmatched junction nucleotides: 14. The CDR3 protein is CASSRLVAGPLTDTQYF. The DNA for the CDR3 is TGTGCCAGCAGCCGTCTGGTAGCGGGCCCCCTCACAGATACGCAGTATTTT.

This clonotype was detected many times. The V and J genes are TRBV6-2 or TRBV6-3 and TRBJ2-7; D is unclear. V lost 7 bases to trimming and J lost 0 bases, with 13 bases between them. CDR3 size: 14 residues. The germline V gene encodes CDR1 MNHEY and CDR2 SVGEGT. Here the CDR3 reads CASKTGGDSYEQYF. The CDR3, as DNA: TGTGCCAGCAAAACGGGCGGCGACTCCTACGAGCAGTACTTC.

This chain connects TRBV28 to TRBJ1-5, with D possibly being TRBD1 (6 bases). Germline CDR1 MDHEN, CDR2 SYDVKM. V was trimmed by 10 bases and J by 4 bases, leaving 20 bases between them. CDR3 length equals 15 residues. The CDR3 here is CAIKGDLEENQPQHF. The CDR3 nucleotides are TGTGCCATCAAGGGGGATTTGGAGGAGAATCAGCCCCAGCATTTT.

This clonotype has a handful of counts. This rearrangement joins TRBV7-3 to TRBJ2-3; D uncertain. The CDR3 runs 13 residues. Looked up from germline, CDR1 is SGHTA and CDR2 is FQGTGA. The V gene lost 5 bases and the J gene lost 4 bases, with 10 bases spanning the gap. The CDR3 sequence is CASSAETADTQYF. The CDR3 coding sequence is TGTGCCAGCAGCGCGGAAACGGCAGATACGCAGTATTTT. The full variable domain, in which reference TRBV7-3 and TRBJ2-3 provide the parts outside the CDR3, is GAGVSQTPSNKVTEKGKYVELRCDPISGHTALYWYRQSLGQGPEFLIYFQGTGAADDSGLPNDRFFAVRPEGSVSTLKIQRTERGDSAVYLCASSAETADTQYFGPGTRLTVL.

The rearrangement links TRBV6-2 or TRBV6-3 to TRBJ2-7; D is perhaps TRBD1 (6 bases). Germline V gives CDR1 MNHEY, CDR2 SVGEGT. V shed 6 bases and J shed 3 bases, with 18 bases lying between them. The CDR3 covers 15 residues. The CDR3 protein is CASRPGAGAIYEQYV. CDR3 DNA: TGTGCCAGCAGACCCGGGGCAGGGGCTATCTACGAGCAGTACGTC.

The V call is TRBV9, the J call TRBJ2-3, with TRBD1 identical over 7 bases. This CDR3 is built from 15 residues. V dropped 5 bases and J dropped 4; count of bases not matched to a gene: 10. In germline, CDR1 is SGDLS, CDR2 YYNGEE. The CDR3 loop is CASRRRDSLSDTQYF. The CDR3 coding sequence is TGTGCCAGCAGGCGCCGGGACAGCTTGTCAGATACGCAGTATTTT.

This clonotype has a handful of counts. This chain links TRBV15 with TRBJ1-1; the D gene is possibly TRBD1 (5 bases). The V gene's germline CDR1 is LNHNV and CDR2 YYDKDF (reference sequence). The V and J ends lost 5 bases and 1 base respectively, with 11 bases between them. CDR3 size: 14 residues. CDR3 residues: CATSFGTANTEAFF. In nucleotides, the CDR3 is TGTGCCACCAGCTTTGGGACGGCGAACACTGAAGCTTTCTTT.

CDR3 in amino acids: CASSIPDRALRGYTF. The CDR3 DNA reads as TGTGCCAGCAGTATACCGGACAGGGCCTTACGAGGCTACACCTTC. V is TRBV28 and J is TRBJ1-2; 8 nucleotides match TRBD1. Germline V CDR1 and CDR2: MDHEN, SYDVKM. The CDR3 runs to 15 residues. V was pared by 5 bases and J by 8 bases, with 13 bases of the junction left unmatched.

In its sample, this clonotype ranks as medium-sized. This chain uses TRBV11-2 with TRBJ1-2; D call uncertain. Trimming took off 3 bases at V and 4 bases at J, with 9 bases between the two ends. This CDR3 spans 13 amino acids. Germline loops: CDR1 SGHAT, CDR2 FQNNGV. This CDR3 is CASSFSLLYGYTF. CDR3 sequence (DNA): TGTGCCAGCAGCTTTTCCCTACTCTATGGCTACACCTTC.

There are many counts of this clonotype. The chain links TRBV27 to TRBJ2-7; a possible D gene is TRBD1 (5 bases). The CDR3 loop spans 14 amino acids. Germline loops: CDR1 MNHEY, CDR2 SMNVEV (reference sequence). The germline V and J ends were trimmed by 1 base and 7 bases, with 14 bases remaining between them. This CDR3 reads CASSLFQGPKEQYF. In DNA, the CDR3 is TGTGCCAGCAGTTTATTTCAGGGCCCTAAGGAGCAGTACTTC.

This clonotype was seen just once. J is TRBJ2-1 and V is TRBV7-9; 9 bases match TRBD2. The V gene end was trimmed by 1 base and the J gene end by 6 bases; junction bases not matched to a gene: 10. CDR3 length equals 17 residues. CDR1 and CDR2 (germline): SEHNR, FQNEAQ (reference sequence). The CDR3 spells CASSLGAGGLASNEQFF. The CDR3, as DNA: TGTGCCAGCAGCTTAGGGGCCGGGGGACTAGCTTCCAATGAGCAGTTCTTC.

This clonotype came up many times. The genes are TRBV5-1 and TRBJ2-1, with 8 positions matching TRBD1. The CDR3 spans 13 residues. J lost 5 bases, V lost 3 bases, and 1 base had no gene match. Germline CDR1 SGHRS, CDR2 YFSETQ. CDR3 nucleotides: TGCGCCAGCAGCTCGACAGGGGACAATGAGCAGTTCTTC. Translation: CASSSTGDNEQFF.

The chain uses TRBV3-1 and TRBJ2-5; D not certain. The CDR3 loop spans 13 amino acids. From germline, CDR1 is LGHDT and CDR2 YNNKEL (reference sequence). The ends were cut back, 1 base at V and 5 bases at J, with 8 bases in the middle. The CDR3 sequence: CASSQVVGETQYF. The CDR3 nucleotides are TGTGCCAGCAGCCAAGTAGTGGGGGAGACCCAGTACTTC.

This clonotype showed up just once. V is TRBV7-6 and J is TRBJ2-1; D is undetermined. The V end was cut by 5 bases, the J end by 13 bases, with 15 bases between. This CDR3 is 12 amino acids long. Germline-derived CDR1 and CDR2 are SGHVS and FNYEAQ. The DNA for the CDR3 is TGTGCCAGCAGCCACCTCTTGGCTGGCCAGTTCTTC. Translated, it gives CASSHLLAGQFF.

This clonotype is deemed medium-sized (0.01 to 0.1%). V gene TRBV7-2 combines with J gene TRBJ2-5, with 12 bases fitting TRBD1. V was pared by 4 bases and J by 5 bases, with 5 bases of the junction left unmatched. This CDR3 comprises 15 residues. Germline CDR1 is SGHTA and CDR2 is FQGNSA. In DNA, the CDR3 is TGTGCCAGCAGCTCCGGGACAGGGGGCTGGGAGACCCAGTACTTC. Protein: CASSSGTGGWETQYF.

This clonotype has at least ten counts. The gene calls are TRBV19 and TRBJ1-5; D may be TRBD1 (5 bases). The CDR3 contains 17 residues. The ends were cut back, 7 bases at V and 8 bases at J, with 27 bases in the middle. Germline assignment: CDR1 LNHDA and CDR2 SQIVND (reference sequence). The CDR3 loop is CASKLRADLDTPEPQHF. CDR3 sequence (DNA): TGTGCCAGTAAACTACGGGCTGACCTGGACACACCAGAGCCCCAGCATTTT.

In this sample, this clonotype turned up many times. V is TRBV6-5 and J is TRBJ2-7; TRBD2 aligns across 13 bases. This CDR3 spans 15 amino acids. The V segment lost 4 bases and the J segment 3 bases; nucleotides outside the gene matches: 3. The germline V gene encodes CDR1 MNHEY and CDR2 SVGAGI. CDR3 protein: CASSSRLAGGYEQYF. For the CDR3, the DNA is TGTGCCAGCAGTTCTCGACTAGCGGGAGGCTACGAGCAGTACTTC.